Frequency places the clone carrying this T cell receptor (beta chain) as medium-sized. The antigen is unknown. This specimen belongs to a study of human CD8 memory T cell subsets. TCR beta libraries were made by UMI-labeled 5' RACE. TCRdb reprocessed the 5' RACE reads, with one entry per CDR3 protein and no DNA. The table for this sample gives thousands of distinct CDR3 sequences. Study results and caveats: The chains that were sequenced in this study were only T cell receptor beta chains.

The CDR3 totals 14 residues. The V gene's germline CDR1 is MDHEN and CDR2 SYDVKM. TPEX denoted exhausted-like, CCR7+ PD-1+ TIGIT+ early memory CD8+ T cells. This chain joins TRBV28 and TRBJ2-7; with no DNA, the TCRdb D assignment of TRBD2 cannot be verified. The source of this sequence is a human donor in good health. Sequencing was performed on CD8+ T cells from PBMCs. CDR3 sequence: CASRPAGVNNEQYF.